This T cell receptor (beta chain) was sequenced during a study of vaccination and CD4 T cells after COVID-19. Study overall: At a median approximately 97 days (range 35 to 161) after diagnosis, post-COVID samples were drawn. Study-wide findings and caveats: Spike mono-reactivity was the property of 304 of 307 vaccine-specific clones in convalescent patients. Median reactive clonotypes, those recognizing SARS-CoV-2, rose from approximately 23 to 38, not significantly.

As to this clonotype: The antigen is unknown.

Stated treatment: approximately 11-day PBMC culture with coronavirus spike peptide pools or control peptides (ViraFEST assay). By negative selection, CD4+ T cells were isolated once culture had run for nine to ten days. The CDR3 covers 16 residues. The germline V gene has CDR1 MNHEY and CDR2 SMNVEV (reference sequence). V lost 6 bases and J lost 0, with 18 bases in between. Cultured CD4+ T cell DNA was sequenced using the Oncomine TCR Beta short-read assay. MiXCR was run by TCRdb on the PCR reads, yielding one entry per CDR3 protein. The sample carries around 21,000 distinct CDR3 sequences, 55% to 70% recorded once.

The V and J genes are TRBV27 and TRBJ2-7, with D perhaps TRBD2 (6 bases). The TCR originated in a human donor who had recovered from COVID-19. The specimen comprised CD4+ T cells from blood, cultured in vitro, sampled after SARS-CoV-2 vaccination. The CDR3 region has the DNA TGTGCCAGCAGGTTTTGGGGAGCGGGCCTCTCCTACGAGCAGTACTTC. Its protein is CASRFWGAGLSYEQYF.